The 7 T cell receptor beta chains in this list originate from one sample, sequenced in a study of shared clonotypes between healthy human individuals. Some clones are missing from TCRdb's copy, which holds only in-frame ones; the method was immunoSEQ multiplex PCR. This sample yields 2.5 million or so clones, of which 90% to 95% are seen a single time; under 0.15% belongs to the top ten. Material for sequencing was naive CD4+ T cells sorted from blood. Subset indicated: CD45RA+ positively selected. Receptor source: a man between 18 and 29 years old in good health.

The chain employs TRBV30 and TRBJ2-5; D call uncertain. The CDR3 covers 15 residues. Trimming pared 2 bases from V and 5 bases from J, leaving 18 bases between. Germline CDR1 reads GTSNPN; CDR2 reads SVGIG (reference sequence). For the CDR3, the DNA is TGTGCCTGGAGTACGCGCCGGACCCAAGCGGAGACCCAGTACTTC. Protein: CAWSTRRTQAETQYF.

The chain couples TRBV30 to TRBJ2-5; 11 bases are a match to TRBD2. Germline V gene sequence: CDR1 GTSNPN, CDR2 SVGIG (reference sequence). This CDR3 is 17 amino acids long. J was trimmed by 4 bases and V by 1 base; bases with no gene match: 11. In DNA, the CDR3 is TGTGCCTGGAGTGACCGGCCTAGCGGGGGGAGACGAGAGACCCAGTACTTC. This gives the protein CAWSDRPSGGRRETQYF.

The chain is built from TRBV5-1 and TRBJ2-7; 11 bases are a match to TRBD1. The CDR3 is 15 amino acids. Germline trimming cut 4 bases from V and 4 bases from J; bases unmatched to any gene: 7. Looked up from germline, CDR1 is SGHRS and CDR2 is YFSETQ. DNA of the CDR3: TGCGCCAGCAGCCCCGGGACAGGGGGTAGGTACGAGCAGTACTTC. Translation: CASSPGTGGRYEQYF.

This clone is a singleton in its sample. This sequence joins TRBV5-1 and TRBJ2-5, with 8 bases that match TRBD1. Germline CDR1 is SGHRS and CDR2 is YFSETQ. The CDR3 sequence is 16 residues long. V trimming: 0 bases; J trimming: 2 bases; junction bases outside the gene matches: 6. Here the CDR3 reads CASSLVGTGFQETQYF. The CDR3 nucleotides read TGCGCCAGCAGCTTGGTCGGGACAGGTTTTCAAGAGACCCAGTACTTC. The whole variable domain, remainder taken from reference TRBV5-1 and TRBJ2-5, is KAGVTQTPRYLIKTRGQQVTLSCSPISGHRSVSWYQQTPGQGLQFLFEYFSETQRNKGNFPGRFSGRQFSNSRSEMNVSTLELGDSALYLCASSLVGTGFQETQYFGPGTRLLVL.

The rearrangement uses TRBV29-1 and TRBJ1-1; 8 nucleotides agree with TRBD1. Germline lookup yields CDR1 SQVTM and CDR2 ANQGSEA. V lost 6 bases, J lost 0 bases, and 12 bases stayed unmatched. The CDR3 spans 16 residues. CDR3 region: CSVVTGGRSMNTEAFF. CDR3 DNA sequence: TGCAGCGTCGTCACAGGGGGACGTTCAATGAACACTGAAGCTTTCTTT. Drawing the rest from reference TRBV29-1 and TRBJ1-1, the complete variable domain is SAVISQKPSRDICQRGTSLTIQCQVDSQVTMMFWYRQQPGQSLTLIATANQGSEATYESGFVIDKFPISRPNLTFSTLTVSNMSPEDSSIYLCSVVTGGRSMNTEAFFGQGTRLTVV.

The chain combines TRBV6-6 with TRBJ2-1; D is uncertain. Germline assignment: CDR1 MNHNY and CDR2 SVGAGI (reference sequence). Trimming stripped 7 bases from V and 1 base from J, with 11 bases between. The CDR3 has 14 residues. The CDR3: CASTYLESYNEQFF. CDR3 bases: TGTGCCAGCACCTACTTGGAATCCTACAATGAGCAGTTCTTC.

The chain links TRBV11-3 to TRBJ2-5; D possibly corresponds to TRBD1 (6 bases). Germline CDR1 reads SGHNT; CDR2 reads YENEEA. CDR3 length: 14 amino acids. Trimming stripped 3 bases from V and 4 bases from J, with 12 bases between. For the CDR3, the DNA is TGTGCCAGCAGCTTTGGACAGCCGGGAGAGACCCAGTACTTC. This translates into CASSFGQPGETQYF.